This T cell receptor beta chain was profiled in a study of tumor-infiltrating lymphocytes in glioblastoma multiforme (dated by TCRdb to 2016 to 2017). Notes on the research overall: To test whether intratumoral genomic heterogeneity fosters TIL diversity, the study jointly examined somatic mutations, TIL diversity and immune response activity. The study at large found these results: T cells were not sorted into functional subsets, and such sorting was noted by the authors as a future improvement. Clone frequencies may be distorted by RNA-based TCR sequencing because unequal numbers of TCR transcripts are carried by T cells. Only one glioblastoma patient was included in the TCR and somatic mutation analysis, limiting generalizability.

The AllPrep DNA/RNA mini kit was used to purify genomic DNA and total RNA simultaneously from each of the roughly nine tumor samples. Every RNA sample had an OD 260/280 ratio above 1.9 and an RNA integrity number above 6.5. About this clonotype itself: What antigen it recognizes has not been identified. No per-base quality is available; no much larger clone lies one base away.

A modified ARM-PCR protocol with multiple V-beta primers and a C-beta primer was used to build TCRB libraries from RNA via three nested multiplex PCR rounds. ProtoScript II Reverse Transcriptase and a C-beta primer were used to synthesize TCRB-specific cDNA from 0.5 ug total RNA. No unique molecular identifiers were described for the TCRB libraries. The third PCR added barcodes and adapters over approximately 25 cycles with Deep VentR (exo-) polymerase, followed by gel purification of 250-500 bp bands. TCRB libraries were sequenced with 250 bp paired-end reads on an Illumina HiSeq 2500. From the authors' description of their analysis: The reads were cleaned with Trimmomatic, merged with FLASH and assigned V, D and J segments with MiGEC before being analyzed in VDJtools. Repertoire diversity was measured using the Shannon-Wiener diversity index, which was calculated with VDJtools. TCRdb ran its own pipeline on the public reads, namely fastp trimming at Q25 and MiXCR clone calling, and kept in-frame beta chains. Each record represents a unique CDR3 protein, reported with the most common genes and DNA among its rows. These V and J calls are TCRdb output, not the study's own analysis. The sample table records about 8,400 distinct CDR3 sequences; nearly 75% of these occur just once. 40% to 60% of the sample comes from the top ten.

This sequence was found in a male donor with glioblastoma. The sample was brain tumor tissue.

The CDR3: CASSPSRGPNNEQFF. The DNA is as follows: TGCGCCAGCAGCCCTAGCCGCGGTCCCAACAATGAGCAGTTCTTC. This chain joins TRBV4-3 to TRBJ2-1; TRBD2 is a weak D gene call, 5 bases matching. V lost 4 bases and J lost 5 bases; the stretch between them is 15 bases long. The CDR3 runs 15 residues from the cysteine to the phenylalanine. The only DNA kept is the CDR3, 45 bases in frame from the first base. CDR1 is given as LGHNA and CDR2 as YSLEER, both from the germline V gene.